The 17 T cell receptor beta chains below all came from one sample that was sequenced in a study of regulatory T cells in long-lasting Graves disease (dated by TCRdb to the early 2020s). The time point label of this sample denotes: newly diagnosed GD, antithyroid drugs for less than 3 months. For both TCR sequencing and RNA sequencing, RNA was extracted from PBMCs using TRIzol. Receptor libraries were prepared by multiplex PCR. Reads for this sample came from an Illumina HiSeq 4000. CDR3 regions were amplified by Arm-PCR with iRepertoire HTBI primers to construct TCR beta libraries. TCRdb trimmed the raw reads at Q25, called clones with MiXCR and kept productive beta chains. Identical CDR3 protein sequences are pooled into one entry, listed with their most common genes and DNA. In this sample the table shows about 430,000 distinct CDR3 sequences, 15% of which occur a single time. The top ten clones comprise 7.8% of the sample.

Separately, the same data were catalogued under a study of T cells in Graves' hyperthyroidism and ophthalmopathy.

Sequences were derived from peripheral blood mononuclear cells (PBMCs), sampled at new diagnosis, from a patient treated with antithyroid drugs. These receptor sequences come from a woman aged 40 to 50 with Graves disease. Donor details come from another sample of the same person, matched by shared clones.

The chain is built from TRBV12-3 or TRBV12-4 and TRBJ2-7; 11 bases fit TRBD2. The CDR3 is 16 residues long. J gave up 3 bases and V 4 bases, and 8 bases lay outside the gene matches. The CDR3 coding sequence is TGTGCCAGCAGTTCCACACTAGCGGGAGAATTCTACGAGCAGTACTTC. It translates to CASSSTLAGEFYEQYF.

The chain joins TRBV5-4 to TRBJ2-2; 10 bases align to TRBD1. The CDR3 totals 15 residues. Germline CDR1 is SGHNT and CDR2 is YYREEE (reference sequence). The junction had 5 bases not matched to a gene; V was cut back by 6 bases and J by 3 bases. CDR3 amino acids: CASTDRGRDTGELFF. CDR3 DNA: TGTGCCAGCACCGACAGGGGGCGGGACACCGGGGAGCTGTTTTTT.

This clonotype was detected many times. This chain uses TRBV12-3 or TRBV12-4 with TRBJ1-1; D gene uncertain. With 5 bases removed from V and 0 bases from J, the gap between germline ends came to 10 bases. This CDR3 spans 14 amino acids. CDR3 bases: TGTGCCAGCAGTCGGAGTGGGGTGAACACTGAAGCTTTCTTT. This encodes CASSRSGVNTEAFF.

This clonotype was seen repeatedly, ten times or more. The CDR3 loop is CASSQRAGGRADTQYF. The CDR3 DNA is TGTGCCAGCAGCCAAAGGGCGGGAGGTAGAGCAGATACGCAGTATTTT. The rearrangement uses TRBV13 and TRBJ2-3, with 8 bases matching TRBD2. Trimming took 5 bases from V and 4 from J; bases not matched to a gene: 11. CDR1 is PRHDT and CDR2 is FYEKMQ in the germline V gene (reference sequence). This CDR3 contains 16 residues.

The genes are TRBV7-6 and TRBJ2-3, with TRBD2 matching 7 bases. The V segment lost 5 bases and the J segment 12 bases; nucleotides outside the gene matches: 17. The CDR3 length is 15 residues. Germline-derived CDR1 and CDR2 are SGHVS and FNYEAQ. DNA of the CDR3: TGTGCCAGCAGCCCTAGGACGAGCGGGGACTCTCGACAGTATTTT. This sequence encodes CASSPRTSGDSRQYF.

This clonotype has at least ten counts. The chain is built from TRBV20-1 and TRBJ2-1; D may be TRBD2 (6 bases). V lost 0 bases to trimming and J lost 6 bases, with 15 bases between them. Germline V CDR1 and CDR2: DFQATT, SNEGSKA (reference sequence). The CDR3 covers 15 residues. The CDR3 here is CSARDRRRDSNEQFF. Here the CDR3 DNA reads TGCAGTGCTAGAGATCGGCGGCGGGATAGCAATGAGCAGTTCTTC.

This clonotype has a count of ten or more. This chain uses TRBV19 with TRBJ1-1; TRBD1 aligns across 10 bases. With V trimmed by 4 bases and J by 0 bases, 5 bases remained unmatched. This CDR3 has 16 residues. Germline values: CDR1 LNHDA, CDR2 SQIVND (reference sequence). The CDR3 DNA is TGTGCCAGTAGTACGTTGACAGGGGGCCTGAACACTGAAGCTTTCTTT. This gives the protein CASSTLTGGLNTEAFF.

This clonotype was found many times. The V and J genes are TRBV11-3 and TRBJ2-2; D remains ambiguous. This CDR3 has 13 amino acids. The germline V gene has CDR1 SGHNT and CDR2 YENEEA. V dropped 3 bases and J dropped 8 bases, with 10 bases sitting between them. DNA for the CDR3: TGTGCCAGCAGCTTCGGTAGCATAGGGGAGCTGTTTTTT. Amino acids: CASSFGSIGELFF.

This clonotype was recorded many times. The rearrangement joins TRBV5-1 to TRBJ2-7; TRBD1 might be the D (6 bases). The CDR3 sequence is 13 residues long. The germline V gene encodes CDR1 SGHRS and CDR2 YFSETQ. Trimming shortened V by 4 bases and J by 3 bases, and 11 bases separated the two germline ends. CDR3 amino acids: CASSVDSLYEQYF. In nucleotides, the CDR3 is TGCGCCAGCAGCGTGGACAGCCTCTACGAGCAGTACTTC.

The table lists this clonotype with many counts. In DNA, the CDR3 is TGTGCCAGCAGCTTAGTTTTTGGGAGGGACACCGGGGAGCTGTTTTTT. Translating it yields CASSLVFGRDTGELFF. The gene calls are TRBV7-2 and TRBJ2-2, with TRBD2 matching 7 bases. This CDR3 is 16 amino acids long. V lost 1 base and J lost 3; bases outside the gene matches: 5. Germline assignment: CDR1 SGHTA and CDR2 FQGNSA.

This clonotype occurred a few times. The chain couples TRBV5-4 to TRBJ2-7; 11 nucleotides line up with TRBD1. Trimming removed 3 bases from V and 5 bases from J; junction bases left unmatched: 7. The CDR3 length is 15 residues. The germline V gene has CDR1 SGHNT and CDR2 YYREEE (reference sequence). CDR3 sequence (DNA): TGTGCCAGCAGCTCAACAGGACAGGGGGCCCACGAGCAGTACTTC. Its protein is CASSSTGQGAHEQYF.

The J gene is TRBJ1-2, the V gene TRBV5-4, with D uncertain. CDR1 is SGHNT and CDR2 is YYREEE in the germline V gene (reference sequence). The V and J ends lost 4 bases and 6 bases respectively, with 16 bases between them. The CDR3 consists of 14 residues. CDR3 amino acids: CASSNPRGYDGYTF. For the CDR3, the DNA is TGTGCCAGCAGCAACCCGAGAGGCTATGATGGCTACACCTTC.

In this sample, this clonotype turned up many times. The CDR3 bases are TGTGCCAGCAGTTACGGGGACACCTATAATTCACCCCTCCACTTT. It translates to CASSYGDTYNSPLHF. The rearrangement uses TRBV6-5 and TRBJ1-6, with D tentatively TRBD1 (6 bases). The CDR3 covers 15 residues. CDR1 is MNHEY and CDR2 is SVGAGI in the germline V gene. The V end was cut by 2 bases, the J end by 2 bases, with 7 bases between.

This clonotype was picked up a small number of times. Germline and junction disagree at one end, which may indicate a read error. The V gene is TRBV10-3, the J gene TRBJ2-1; TRBD2 matches 13 bases. The CDR3 consists of 17 residues. CDR1 and CDR2 (germline): ENHRY, SYGVKD. The DNA of the CDR3 is TGTGCCACCAGTGTGGGGACTAGCGGGATACTATACAATGAGCAGTTCTTC. Amino acid sequence: CATSVGTSGILYNEQFF.

This clonotype has just one count. A much larger clone differs by one base, so this may be a read error. V usage is TRBV6-1 and J usage is TRBJ2-3, with a possible D match to TRBD1 (5 bases). This CDR3 has 16 residues. Trimming removed 1 base at V and 4 bases at J, with 15 bases between. Germline V gene lookup returns CDR1 MNHNS and CDR2 SASEGT. The CDR3 here is CASSEEGVSSADTQYF. Here the CDR3 DNA reads TGTGCCAGCAGTGAAGAAGGGGTATCAAGCGCAGATACGCAGTATTTT.

This clonotype was observed many times. This rearrangement joins TRBV11-1 to TRBJ2-5; D unclear. V lost 4 bases to trimming and J lost 4 bases, with 7 bases between them. The CDR3 runs 12 residues. CDR1 is SGHAT and CDR2 is FQDESV in the germline V gene (reference sequence). The CDR3 reads CASSSLAETQYF. In DNA, the CDR3 is TGTGCCAGCAGCTCCCTGGCAGAGACCCAGTACTTC.

This chain links TRBV6-5 with TRBJ2-5; D ambiguous. V was cut by 0 bases and J by 5 bases, with 10 bases left in between. The CDR3 runs 14 residues. Germline CDR1 MNHEY, CDR2 SVGAGI. CDR3 sequence: CASSYSQGMETQYF. The CDR3 DNA reads as TGTGCCAGCAGTTACTCGCAAGGGATGGAGACCCAGTACTTC.